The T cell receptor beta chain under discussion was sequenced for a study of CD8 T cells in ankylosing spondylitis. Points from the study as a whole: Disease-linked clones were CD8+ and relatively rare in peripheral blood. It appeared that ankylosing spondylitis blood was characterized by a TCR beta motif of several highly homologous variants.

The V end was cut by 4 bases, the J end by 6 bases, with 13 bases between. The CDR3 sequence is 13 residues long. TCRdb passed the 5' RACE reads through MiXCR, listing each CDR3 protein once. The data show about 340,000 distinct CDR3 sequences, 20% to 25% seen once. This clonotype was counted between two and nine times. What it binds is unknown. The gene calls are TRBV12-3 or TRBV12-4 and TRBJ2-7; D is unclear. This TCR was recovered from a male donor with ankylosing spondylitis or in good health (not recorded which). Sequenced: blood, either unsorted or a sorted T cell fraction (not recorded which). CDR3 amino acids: CASSSRRASEQYF. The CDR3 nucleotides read TGTGCCAGCAGTTCTCGCCGAGCCTCCGAGCAGTACTTC.